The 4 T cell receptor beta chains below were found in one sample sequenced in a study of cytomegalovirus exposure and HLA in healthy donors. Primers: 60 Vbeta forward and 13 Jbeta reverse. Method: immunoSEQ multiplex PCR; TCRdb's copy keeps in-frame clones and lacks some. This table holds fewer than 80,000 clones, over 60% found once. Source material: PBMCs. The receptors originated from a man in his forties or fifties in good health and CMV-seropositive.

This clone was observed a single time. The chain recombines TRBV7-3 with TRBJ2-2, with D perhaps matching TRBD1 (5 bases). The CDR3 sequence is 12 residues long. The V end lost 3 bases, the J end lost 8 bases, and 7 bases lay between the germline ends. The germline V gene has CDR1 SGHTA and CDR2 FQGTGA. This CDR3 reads CASSFRVGELFF. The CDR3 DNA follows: TGTGCCAGCAGCTTCAGGGTTGGGGAGCTGTTTTTT.

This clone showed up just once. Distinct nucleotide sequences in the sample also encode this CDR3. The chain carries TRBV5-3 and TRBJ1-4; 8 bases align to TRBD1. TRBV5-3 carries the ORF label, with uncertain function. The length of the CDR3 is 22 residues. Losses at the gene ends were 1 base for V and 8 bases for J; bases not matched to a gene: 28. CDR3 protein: CARSLPDRGSGNPPVAEEKLFF. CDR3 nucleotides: TGTGCCAGAAGCTTGCCAGACAGGGGTTCGGGGAATCCGCCGGTCGCAGAGGAAAAACTGTTTTTT.

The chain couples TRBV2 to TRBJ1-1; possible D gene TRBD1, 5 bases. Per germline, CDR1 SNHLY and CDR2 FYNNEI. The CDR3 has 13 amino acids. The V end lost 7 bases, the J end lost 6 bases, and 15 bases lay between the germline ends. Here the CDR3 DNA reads TGTGCCAGCAATCCTCAGGGTTCCGCTGAAGCTTTCTTT. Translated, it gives CASNPQGSAEAFF.

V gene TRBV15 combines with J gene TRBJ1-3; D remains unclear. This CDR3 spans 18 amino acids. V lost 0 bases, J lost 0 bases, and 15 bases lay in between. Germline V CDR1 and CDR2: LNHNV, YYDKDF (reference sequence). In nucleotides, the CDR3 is TGTGCCACCAGCAGAGAGATGACCCGGAGAAGCTCTGGAAACACCATATATTTT. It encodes CATSREMTRRSSGNTIYF.